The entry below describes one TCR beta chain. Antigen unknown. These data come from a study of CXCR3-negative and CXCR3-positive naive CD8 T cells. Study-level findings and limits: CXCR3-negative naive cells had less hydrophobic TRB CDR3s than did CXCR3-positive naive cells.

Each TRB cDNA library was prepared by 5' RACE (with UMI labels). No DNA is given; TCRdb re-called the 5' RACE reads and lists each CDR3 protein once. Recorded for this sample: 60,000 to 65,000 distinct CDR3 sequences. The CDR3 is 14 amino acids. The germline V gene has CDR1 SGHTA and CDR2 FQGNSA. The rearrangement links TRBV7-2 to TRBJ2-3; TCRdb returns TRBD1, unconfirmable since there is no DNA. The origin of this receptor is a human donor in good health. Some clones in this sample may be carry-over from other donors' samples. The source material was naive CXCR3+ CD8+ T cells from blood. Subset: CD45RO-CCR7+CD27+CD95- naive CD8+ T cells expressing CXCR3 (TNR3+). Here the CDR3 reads CASSNRDRSDTQYF.